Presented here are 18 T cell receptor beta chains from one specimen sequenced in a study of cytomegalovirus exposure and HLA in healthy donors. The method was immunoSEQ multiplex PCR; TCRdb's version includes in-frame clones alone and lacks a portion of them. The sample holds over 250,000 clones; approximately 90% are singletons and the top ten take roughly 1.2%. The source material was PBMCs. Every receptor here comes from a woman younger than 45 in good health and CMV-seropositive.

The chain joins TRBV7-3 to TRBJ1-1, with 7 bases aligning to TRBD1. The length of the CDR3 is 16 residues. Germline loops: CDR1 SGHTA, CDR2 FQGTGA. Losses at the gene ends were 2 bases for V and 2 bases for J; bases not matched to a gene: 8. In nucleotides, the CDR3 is TGTGCCAGCAGCTTATTGGCTCCAGGGGGAAACACTGAAGCTTTCTTT. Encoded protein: CASSLLAPGGNTEAFF.

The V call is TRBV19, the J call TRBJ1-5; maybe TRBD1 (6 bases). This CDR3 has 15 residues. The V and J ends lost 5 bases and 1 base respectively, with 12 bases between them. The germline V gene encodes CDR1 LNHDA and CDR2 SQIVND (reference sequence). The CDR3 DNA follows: TGTGCCAGTAGTGTACAGGGATTGAGCAATCAGCCCCAGCATTTT. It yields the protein CASSVQGLSNQPQHF.

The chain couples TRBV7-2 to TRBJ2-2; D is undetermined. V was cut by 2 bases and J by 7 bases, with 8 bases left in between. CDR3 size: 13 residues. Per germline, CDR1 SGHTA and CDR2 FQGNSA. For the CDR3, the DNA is TGTGCCAGCAGCTTAAGACGCGACGGGGAGCTGTTTTTT. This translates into CASSLRRDGELFF.

CDR3 loop: CASTNTVSNQPQHF. CDR3 in DNA: TGTGCCAGCACCAACACCGTTAGCAATCAGCCCCAGCATTTT. This chain joins TRBV6-6 and TRBJ1-5; no firm D call. The CDR3 spans 14 residues. V dropped 7 bases and J dropped 0 bases, with 10 bases sitting between them. Germline V gene lookup returns CDR1 MNHNY and CDR2 SVGAGI (reference sequence).

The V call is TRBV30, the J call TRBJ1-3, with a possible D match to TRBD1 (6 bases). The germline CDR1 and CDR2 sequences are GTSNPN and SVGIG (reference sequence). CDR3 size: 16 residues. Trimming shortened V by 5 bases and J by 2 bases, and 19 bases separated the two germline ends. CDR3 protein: CAWRKALPGAGNTIYF. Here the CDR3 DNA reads TGTGCCTGGCGCAAGGCCCTTCCAGGGGCTGGAAACACCATATATTTT.

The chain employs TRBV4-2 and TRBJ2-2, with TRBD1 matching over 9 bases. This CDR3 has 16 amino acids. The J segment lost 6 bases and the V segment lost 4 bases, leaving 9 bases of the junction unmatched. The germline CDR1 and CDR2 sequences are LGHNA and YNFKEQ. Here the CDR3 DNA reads TGTGCCAGCAGCCGAGACCCGGGACAGGGTTCCGGGGAGCTGTTTTTT. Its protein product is CASSRDPGQGSGELFF.

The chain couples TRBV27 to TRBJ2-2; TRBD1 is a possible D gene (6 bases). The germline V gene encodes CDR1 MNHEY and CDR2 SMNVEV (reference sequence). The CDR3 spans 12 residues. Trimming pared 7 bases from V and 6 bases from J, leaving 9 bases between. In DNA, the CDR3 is TGTGCCAGCAAGACAGGCGCCGGGGAGCTGTTTTTT. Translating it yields CASKTGAGELFF.

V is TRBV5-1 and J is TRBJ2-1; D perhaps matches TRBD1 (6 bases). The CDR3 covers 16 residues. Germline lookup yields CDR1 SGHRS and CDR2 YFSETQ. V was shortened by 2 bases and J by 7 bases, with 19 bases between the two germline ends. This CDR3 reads CASSLGEQGVRNEQFF. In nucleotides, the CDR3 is TGCGCCAGCAGCTTAGGTGAACAGGGAGTGCGGAATGAGCAGTTCTTC.

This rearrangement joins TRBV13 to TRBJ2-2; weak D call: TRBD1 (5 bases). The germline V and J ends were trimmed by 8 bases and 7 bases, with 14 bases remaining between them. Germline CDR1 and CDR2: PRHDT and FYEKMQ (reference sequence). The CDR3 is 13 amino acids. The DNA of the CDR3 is TGTGCCAGCTCTAGGGGCAGTCTCGGGGAGCTGTTTTTT. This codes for CASSRGSLGELFF.

In nucleotides, the CDR3 is TGTGCCAGCAGTTTAGCCAGACAGCGCAATCAGCCCCAGCATTTT. It yields the protein CASSLARQRNQPQHF. The chain combines TRBV27 with TRBJ1-5; a possible D gene is TRBD1 (5 bases). Germline CDR1 reads MNHEY; CDR2 reads SMNVEV (reference sequence). The CDR3 sequence is 15 residues long. V gave up 2 bases and J gave up 2 bases, with 10 bases separating them.

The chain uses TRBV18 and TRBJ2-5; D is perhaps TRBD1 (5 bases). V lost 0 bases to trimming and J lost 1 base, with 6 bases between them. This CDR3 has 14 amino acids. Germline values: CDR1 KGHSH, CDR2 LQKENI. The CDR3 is CASSPPGAQETQYF. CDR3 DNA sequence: TGTGCCAGCTCACCACCAGGGGCCCAAGAGACCCAGTACTTC.

The chain's CDR3 is CASSGTSLETQYF. CDR3 coding DNA: TGTGCCAGCAGTGGGACTAGTTTGGAGACCCAGTACTTC. The gene calls are TRBV2 and TRBJ2-5, with 7 positions matching TRBD2. CDR3 size: 13 residues. CDR1 SNHLY and CDR2 FYNNEI come from the germline V gene. With V trimmed by 4 bases and J by 5 bases, 4 bases remained unmatched.

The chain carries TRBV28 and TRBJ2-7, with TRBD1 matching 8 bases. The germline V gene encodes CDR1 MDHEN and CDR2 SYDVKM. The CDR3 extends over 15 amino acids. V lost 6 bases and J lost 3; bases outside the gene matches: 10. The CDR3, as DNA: TGTGCCAGCAGCAATGCTGGACAGGGTGGCTACGAGCAGTACTTC. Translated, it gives CASSNAGQGGYEQYF. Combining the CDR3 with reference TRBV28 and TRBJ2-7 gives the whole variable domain DVKVTQSSRYLVKRTGEKVFLECVQDMDHENMFWYRQDPGLGLRLIYFSYDVKMKEKGDIPEGYSVSREKKERFSLILESASTNQTSMYLCASSNAGQGGYEQYFGPGTRLTVT.

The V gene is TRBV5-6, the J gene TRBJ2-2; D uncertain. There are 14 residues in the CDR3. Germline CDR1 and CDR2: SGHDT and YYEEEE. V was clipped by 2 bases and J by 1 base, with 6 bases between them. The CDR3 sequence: CASSFRRNTGELFF. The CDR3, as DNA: TGTGCCAGCAGCTTCCGGCGGAACACCGGGGAGCTGTTTTTT.

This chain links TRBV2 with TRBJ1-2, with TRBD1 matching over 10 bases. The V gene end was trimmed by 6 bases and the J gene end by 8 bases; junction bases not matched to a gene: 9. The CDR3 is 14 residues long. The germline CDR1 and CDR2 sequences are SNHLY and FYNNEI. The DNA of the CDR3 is TGTGCCAGCAGAAGGGAAGGACAGGGGGGCGGCTACACCTTC. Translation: CASRREGQGGGYTF.

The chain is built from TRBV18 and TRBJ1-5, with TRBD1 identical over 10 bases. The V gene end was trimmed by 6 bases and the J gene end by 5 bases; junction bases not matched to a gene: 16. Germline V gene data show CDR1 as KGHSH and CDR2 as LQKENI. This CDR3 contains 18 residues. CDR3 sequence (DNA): TGTGCCAGCTCCAGCGCCCCGGTCGACAGGGGGCTCGATCAGCCCCAGCATTTT. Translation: CASSSAPVDRGLDQPQHF.

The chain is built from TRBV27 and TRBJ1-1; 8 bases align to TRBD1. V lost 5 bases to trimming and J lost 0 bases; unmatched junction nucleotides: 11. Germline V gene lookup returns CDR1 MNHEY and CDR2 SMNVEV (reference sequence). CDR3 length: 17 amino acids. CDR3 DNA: TGTGCCAGCAGTCCGACAGGGGACGCTTGGATGAACACTGAAGCTTTCTTT. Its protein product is CASSPTGDAWMNTEAFF.

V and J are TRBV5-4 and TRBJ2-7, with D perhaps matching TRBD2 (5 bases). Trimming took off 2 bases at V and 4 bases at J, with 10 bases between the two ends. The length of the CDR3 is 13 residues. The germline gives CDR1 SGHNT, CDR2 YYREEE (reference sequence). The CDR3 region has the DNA TGTGCCAGCAGCTTTCTAGCAGCTTACGAGCAGTACTTC. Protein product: CASSFLAAYEQYF.